The rows below give T cell receptor beta chains drawn from one sample of a study of OX40 agonist ivuxolimab in advanced cancers. TCRdb's copy holds only in-frame clones and misses some; the assay was immunoSEQ multiplex PCR. This table has roughly 59,000 clones, approximately 87% appearing once. Sample: CD4+ or CD8+ T cells sorted from blood, taken in a trial of the OX40 agonist ivuxolimab. These receptors all come from an adult with an advanced solid tumor such as melanoma, head and neck, liver or kidney cancer. Each CDR3 is given with its conserved first and last residue. A D gene is named only where the DNA matches it firmly. The listing skips clone size in some rows; elsewhere it reads once, few, many or a size class.

14,TRBJ2-1,NA,NA,TRBV7-9,CASSFDRRSNEQFF,TGTGCCAGCAGCTTCGACAGGAGAAGCAATGAGCAGTTCTTC
17,TRBJ2-2,NA,NA,TRBV18,CASSPDVGTTNTGELFF,TGTGCCAGCTCACCGGACGTCGGGACGACGAACACCGGGGAGCTGTTTTTT
13,TRBJ1-3,NA,NA,TRBV28,CASSAGVKNTIYF,TGTGCCAGCAGTGCAGGGGTCAAGAACACCATATATTTT
13,TRBJ2-2,NA,TRBD2,TRBV28,CASRSGGTGELFF,TGTGCCAGCAGATCGGGGGGCACCGGGGAGCTGTTTTTT
16,TRBJ1-2,NA,TRBD1,TRBV4-3,CASSQAYTQGAVGYTF,TGCGCCAGCAGCCAAGCCTACACACAGGGGGCGGTCGGCTACACCTTC
14,TRBJ2-5,NA,TRBD2,TRBV5-1,CASSLAGEGETQYF,TGCGCCAGCAGCTTGGCCGGGGAGGGAGAGACCCAGTACTTC
15,TRBJ1-1,NA,NA,TRBV15,CATSRDSRAGTEAFF,TGTGCCACCAGCAGAGATTCCAGGGCCGGGACTGAAGCTTTCTTT
16,TRBJ2-5,NA,TRBD1,TRBV18,CASSPETGGLQETQYF,TGTGCCAGCTCACCAGAGACAGGGGGCCTCCAAGAGACCCAGTACTTC
23,TRBJ2-7,NA,NA,TRBV21-1,CASSKAGLAGGGLSVGDPGEQYF,TGTGCCAGCAGCAAAGCCGGGCTAGCGGGAGGGGGGCTTTCCGTGGGAGACCCCGGCGAGCAGTACTTC
16,TRBJ1-4,NA,TRBD1,TRBV10-3,CAISRDRVAGGEKLFF,TGTGCCATCAGCCGGGACAGGGTCGCCGGAGGTGAAAAACTGTTTTTT
15,TRBJ1-4,once,TRBD1,TRBV6-5,CASSYSGRGDEKLFF,TGTGCCAGCAGTTACTCAGGCAGGGGGGATGAAAAACTGTTTTTT
13,TRBJ1-6,NA,NA,TRBV28,CASIPPKGSPLHF,TGTGCCAGCATCCCACCCAAGGGATCACCCCTCCACTTT
14,TRBJ2-3,NA,NA,TRBV30,CAWSGWSSTDTQYF,TGTGCCTGGAGCGGTTGGTCTAGCACAGATACGCAGTATTTT
19,TRBJ2-5,few,TRBD2,TRBV2,CASTLGGLAGIGRVETQYF,TGTGCCAGCACCCTAGGGGGACTAGCGGGTATCGGAAGGGTGGAGACCCAGTACTTC
12,TRBJ2-7,NA,NA,TRBV5-1,CASSLAAGEQYF,TGCGCCAGCAGCTTGGCCGCGGGTGAGCAGTACTTC
13,TRBJ2-3,NA,NA,TRBV2,CASRLAEVDTQYF,TGTGCCAGCAGACTAGCTGAAGTAGATACGCAGTATTTT
15,TRBJ2-7,NA,NA,TRBV5-6,CASSLGPAEYYEQYF,TGTGCCAGCAGCTTGGGGCCGGCAGAATACTACGAGCAGTACTTC
13,TRBJ2-3,NA,NA,TRBV7-6,CASSLAAADTQYF,TGTGCCAGCAGCTTAGCGGCGGCAGATACGCAGTATTTT
15,TRBJ2-2,NA,NA,TRBV7-3,CASSFIGGNTGELFF,TGTGCCAGCAGCTTTATAGGGGGAAACACCGGGGAGCTGTTTTTT
15,TRBJ2-2,NA,TRBD2,TRBV6-5,CASSGGSSGTGELFF,TGTGCCAGCAGCGGGGGGTCTAGCGGGACCGGGGAGCTGTTTTTT
15,TRBJ2-1,NA,NA,TRBV9,CASSVGGRGYNEQFF,TGTGCCAGCAGCGTAGGGGGGCGCGGGTACAATGAGCAGTTCTTC
12,TRBJ2-7,NA,TRBD1,TRBV6-1,CASSPRGREQYF,TGTGCCAGCTCGCCCAGGGGGCGCGAGCAGTACTTC
13,TRBJ1-2,NA,TRBD1,TRBV5-1,CASSSDRGDGYTF,TGCGCCAGCAGCTCAGACAGGGGAGATGGCTACACCTTC
15,TRBJ2-2,NA,NA,TRBV4-2,CASRLSGGRTGELFF,TGTGCCAGCAGACTATCGGGGGGCCGTACCGGGGAGCTGTTTTTT
15,TRBJ2-1,NA,TRBD2,TRBV7-3,CASSLTYSGDNEQFF,TGTGCCAGCAGCCTAACCTACAGCGGGGACAATGAGCAGTTCTTC
12,TRBJ2-4,NA,NA,TRBV28,CASQEATNIQYF,TGTGCCAGCCAGGAGGCAACGAACATTCAGTACTTC
14,TRBJ2-7,NA,NA,TRBV19,CASSIRDRPYEQYF,TGTGCCAGTAGTATAAGGGACCGTCCCTACGAGCAGTACTTC
14,TRBJ2-7,NA,NA,TRBV18,CASSRPGRSNEQYF,TGTGCCAGCTCACGCCCGGGACGGTCTAACGAGCAGTACTTC
18,TRBJ2-3,NA,TRBD1,TRBV18,CASSPRQGRLSGTDTQYF,TGTGCCAGCTCACCTCGACAGGGTAGGCTGAGCGGCACAGATACGCAGTATTTT
15,TRBJ2-7,few,NA,TRBV6-1,CASTPLGQSSYEQYF,TGTGCCAGCACCCCCCTCGGACAAAGTTCCTACGAGCAGTACTTC
14,TRBJ1-5,NA,NA,TRBV5-1,CASSLEPGNQPQHF,TGCGCCAGCAGCTTGGAGCCGGGCAATCAGCCCCAGCATTTT
14,TRBJ2-5,NA,TRBD1,TRBV6-1,CASRDRASEETQYF,TGTGCCAGCAGGGACAGGGCTAGTGAGGAGACCCAGTACTTC
12,TRBJ1-5,NA,NA,TRBV28,CASTSEYQPQHF,TGTGCCAGCACTTCCGAATATCAGCCCCAGCATTTT
14,TRBJ1-2,NA,TRBD1,TRBV6-1,CASRDRGLDYGYTF,TGTGCCAGCAGGGACAGGGGGCTGGACTATGGCTACACCTTC
15,TRBJ2-5,NA,TRBD2,TRBV7-9,CASSSGTSLRETQYF,TGTGCCAGCAGCTCCGGGACTAGCTTAAGAGAGACCCAGTACTTC
14,TRBJ1-2,few,TRBD1,TRBV7-2,CASSSREGASGYTF,TGTGCCAGCAGCTCCCGGGAGGGGGCATCTGGCTACACCTTC
14,TRBJ2-1,NA,TRBD2,TRBV7-2,CASSLERGGNEQFF,TGTGCCAGCAGCTTAGAGCGGGGGGGAAATGAGCAGTTCTTC
15,TRBJ1-5,few,TRBD1,TRBV28,CASLRAGGNNQPQHF,TGTGCCAGCCTGAGGGCAGGGGGTAACAATCAGCCCCAGCATTTT
17,TRBJ2-5,NA,NA,TRBV2,CASSPDRVGAGQETQYF,TGTGCCAGCAGCCCTGACAGGGTGGGAGCGGGACAAGAGACCCAGTACTTC
13,TRBJ1-1,NA,TRBD1,TRBV5-4,CASREGARTEAFF,TGTGCCAGCAGGGAGGGGGCCCGAACTGAAGCTTTCTTT
17,TRBJ2-1,NA,TRBD2,TRBV7-8,CASSLVLAGGQNNEQFF,TGTGCCAGCAGCTTAGTGCTAGCGGGAGGCCAAAACAATGAGCAGTTCTTC
13,TRBJ2-3,NA,NA,TRBV11-2,CASSNNRADTQYF,TGTGCCAGCAGCAACAATAGAGCAGATACGCAGTATTTT
13,TRBJ1-3,NA,NA,TRBV30,CAWRGRSGNTIYF,TGTGCCTGGAGGGGACGTTCTGGAAACACCATATATTTT
15,TRBJ2-5,NA,TRBD2,TRBV19,CASSRGTSGRETQYF,TGTGCCAGTAGTAGAGGGACTAGCGGGAGAGAGACCCAGTACTTC
16,TRBJ2-5,NA,TRBD2,TRBV27,CASSLSLAGGQETQYF,TGTGCCAGCAGTTTAAGTCTAGCGGGAGGCCAAGAGACCCAGTACTTC
13,TRBJ1-4,NA,NA,TRBV7-8,CASSLVVSEKLFF,TGTGCCAGCAGCTTAGTGGTCTCGGAAAAACTGTTTTTT
14,TRBJ2-5,NA,NA,TRBV10-1,CASSSDSSQETQYF,TGCGCCAGCAGTTCGGATTCCAGCCAAGAGACCCAGTACTTC
14,TRBJ1-3,NA,NA,TRBV29-1,CSVGDPLRGNTIYF,TGCAGCGTTGGCGACCCCCTTAGAGGAAACACCATATATTTT
13,TRBJ1-2,NA,NA,TRBV28,CASRYREWYGYTF,TGTGCCAGCAGATACAGGGAGTGGTATGGCTACACCTTC
13,TRBJ2-5,NA,NA,TRBV7-9,CASSLGQRETQYF,TGTGCCAGCAGCTTAGGTCAAAGGGAGACCCAGTACTTC
14,TRBJ2-5,NA,NA,TRBV10-3,CAISESTAQETQYF,TGTGCCATCAGTGAGTCGACAGCCCAAGAGACCCAGTACTTC
16,TRBJ2-7,few,NA,TRBV5-5,CASSLAPLTASYEQYF,TGTGCCAGCAGCTTGGCCCCGCTGACAGCCTCCTACGAGCAGTACTTC
14,TRBJ1-4,NA,NA,TRBV5-1,CASSSQGRGEKLFF,TGCGCCAGCAGCTCCCAGGGGCGCGGGGAAAAACTGTTTTTT
13,TRBJ2-5,NA,NA,TRBV19,CASRPLGQETQYF,TGTGCCAGTAGGCCATTGGGACAAGAGACCCAGTACTTC